The entry below describes one T cell receptor beta chain. The antigen is not known. These data come from a study of cytomegalovirus exposure and HLA in healthy donors. Whole-study results and caveats: TCR beta sequences reportedly predicted most subjects' HLA-A and HLA-B alleles accurately. A later analysis found TCR association rates differed by HLA locus, highest for DRB1 and lowest for HLA-C. Among TCR beta chains, those listed as cytomegalovirus-associated numbered 164.

PCR primers comprised 60 Vbeta and 13 Jbeta primers. TCRdb's copy holds only in-frame clones and misses some; the assay was immunoSEQ multiplex PCR. The sample has fewer than 150,000 clones; about four fifths are singletons. V was trimmed by 5 bases and J by 6 bases, leaving 10 bases between them. The CDR3 sequence is 12 residues long. Germline lookup yields CDR1 MNHNY and CDR2 SVGAGI (reference sequence). The V gene is TRBV6-6, the J gene TRBJ1-1; possible D gene TRBD1, 5 bases. The sequenced sample consisted of PBMCs. The receptor was isolated from a male donor in good health and CMV-seronegative. CDR3 residues: CASSPRGAEAFF. CDR3 DNA: TGTGCCAGCAGTCCCCGGGGGGCTGAAGCTTTCTTT.